This T cell receptor (beta chain) was observed in a study of T-cell memory formation after mild COVID-19. The study's findings and limits: Memory cells collected pre-infection included some clones that later responded, suggesting cross-reactive memory joined.

5'RACE, which relied on constant-segment primers, yielded TCR alpha and TCR beta cDNA libraries carrying sample barcodes and UMIs. TCRdb reprocessed the 5' RACE reads via MiXCR and lists one record per CDR3 protein. Among roughly 170,000 distinct CDR3 sequences listed, 18% were seen once. As concerns this clonotype: Its antigen is as yet unknown. This clone may be a read error of a much larger clone one base away.

The sequenced sample was PBMCs or a T cell subset sorted from them (not recorded which). The sequence was obtained from a man aged 18 to 29 who had mild COVID-19 (a few samples of this study predate the infection). Cell type and time point are not known.

In DNA form, the CDR3 reads TGCGCCAGCAGCTTTGAGGGGAGAGGGGTAGAGACCCAGTACTTC. Its translation is CASSFEGRGVETQYF. The chain links TRBV5-1 to TRBJ2-5; D is tentatively TRBD1 or TRBD2 (5 bases each). Germline V CDR1 and CDR2: SGHRS, YFSETQ. CDR3 length: 15 amino acids. The V and J ends lost 2 bases and 4 bases respectively, with 15 bases between them.